This T cell receptor (beta chain) appears in the sequencing data of a study of CD8 T cells in Susac syndrome. Study summary: Patients with Susac syndrome were, at the time of blood collection, therapy-naive, maintained on corticosteroids, or maintained on intravenous immunoglobulin alone.

RNA totalling roughly 0.45 to 1 ug underwent reverse transcription with random hexamers. The method of amplification for TCR beta CDR3 was immunoSEQ multiplex PCR, covering 54 Vbeta and 13 Jbeta. Each CDR3 protein gets one entry after TCRdb re-called the immunoSEQ multiplex PCR reads with MiXCR. The table lists around 100,000 distinct CDR3 sequences, roughly 96% of them singletons, with 0.3% in the top ten. The study's findings and limits: The authors found about 17 Susac-specific public clones in total CD8+ repertoires and 5 or 6 in CD8+ TEMRA repertoires.

TEMRA cells were FACS-enriched, with CD8+ and CD4+ T cells isolated negatively. As to this clonotype: Its antigen is not known.

V shed 7 bases, J shed 14 bases, and the junction held 17 bases outside the gene matches. Germline loops: CDR1 LGHDT, CDR2 YNNKEL (reference sequence). There are 14 residues in the CDR3. Material: CD8+ T cells from PBMCs. The chain is built from TRBV3-1 and TRBJ2-3; TRBD1 matches 8 bases. The sequence came from a human donor with Susac syndrome. The CDR3 bases are TGTGCCAGCATCCTAAGGGAGGACAGGGTTTATTCGTATTTT. It specifies CASILREDRVYSYF.